The subject of this entry is one T cell receptor beta chain. The antigen this receptor binds is unknown. A much larger clone sits a single nucleotide away, making a read error possible. The CDR3 covers 14 residues, taking in both the cysteine and the phenylalanine. Left in the record is the CDR3 DNA by itself, 42 bases read in frame from the first base. V lost 3 bases and J lost 6 bases, and the count of bases not matched to a germline gene is 5. This sample stems from a study of tumor-infiltrating lymphocytes in primary liver carcinoma (dated by TCRdb to about 2017). Some background on the complete study: Surgical resection was performed in China between late 2015 and early 2016 on a few patients with histopathologically diagnosed primary liver carcinoma. The five patients, three men and two women aged 30 to 69 years, had hepatocellular carcinoma (four) or combined HCC and intrahepatic cholangiocarcinoma (one). Tumors of the five patients were stage T1-T3 N0M0 with maximum diameters of roughly 4.2 to 11 cm. Roughly 3.5 to 8 million productive TCRbeta reads were obtained per sample, and no significant difference in read depth was found between tissue types. For each liver tumor, the study sampled five regions along with adjacent normal tissue and blood, and applied TCRbeta repertoire sequencing, expression microarrays and whole-exome sequencing. A total of roughly 35 specimens from 5 patients underwent TCRbeta repertoire sequencing, comprising about 25 tumor regions, 5 adjacent noncancerous liver tissues and 5 peripheral blood samples. Reproducibility between technical replicate repertoires was high, with correlation coefficients above 0.95 and mean shared-clone rates roughly 0.87.

TRIzol reagent was used to extract blood RNA from unsorted whole blood, while the DNeasy Blood & Tissue kit provided the germline DNA. Chronic HBV infection was present in the patients, and the patients were treatment-naive at sampling. Before surgery, four milliliters of peripheral blood were collected into K2EDTA tubes. Using a constant-region primer and ProtoScript II reverse transcriptase, TCRbeta-specific cDNA was reverse-transcribed from roughly 460 ng total RNA. The TCRbeta libraries were prepared through three rounds of nested multiplex PCR following a slightly modified ARM-PCR procedure. Each of the first two PCR rounds ran for roughly 9 cycles and used multiplex TRBV1-TRBV30 forward primers together with a Cbeta reverse primer. Sample barcodes and Illumina adapters were attached in a final 25-cycle PCR using Deep VentR polymerase. Amplicons of 200-500 bp were gel-purified with a QIAquick gel extraction kit before sequencing. The TCRbeta amplicons were sequenced with 250-bp paired-end reads on an Illumina HiSeq 2500. In the paper's pipeline: To recover full CDR3 sequences, reads were quality-trimmed using Trimmomatic v0.33 and paired reads were then merged using FLASH v1.2.11. V, D and J germline segments were assigned to the rearranged TCRbeta sequences using MiGEC v1.2.1b. Clonotype statistics and Shannon-Wiener diversity indices were calculated with VDJtools v1.0.0. Except for diversity analysis, only each sample's 250 most abundant clonotypes were used in subsequent analyses to reduce sampling bias. Using fastp trimming at Q25 and MiXCR clonotype assembly, TCRdb reanalyzed the public sequencing data and kept in-frame beta chains. Each entry is one CDR3 protein sequence, shown with its most common DNA and genes. The V and J calls reflect TCRdb's pipeline rather than the authors' work. A total of about 320,000 distinct CDR3 sequences appear in this sample, more than 55% of them only once. The ten largest make up approximately 9.4% of the sample.

Results the study describes overall, beyond this receptor: With just a few patients in the study, the authors point out that the findings should be validated in a larger study. Because sequencing covered only the TCR beta chain and unpaired alpha chains were not captured, true repertoire diversity is likely underestimated. Comparison of CD4+ and CD8+ T cell repertoires was precluded by the use of bulk unsorted samples. Compared with blood, tumors had a significantly larger share of the repertoire taken up by the top 250 clones (p = 0.039). Pairs of tumor regions showed greater repertoire overlap (mean roughly 35%) than tumor-adjacent pairs (approximately 17%) or tumor-blood pairs (around 15%), which is consistent with antigen-driven expansion.

The rearrangement joined TRBV12-3 or TRBV12-4 to TRBJ2-7; TRBD2 aligns with 10 central bases. The sequence came from a man between 35 and 55 years old with primary liver carcinoma and hepatitis B virus infection. The sequenced material came from peripheral blood. The nucleotide sequence is given as TGTGCCAGCAGTTTTAACATAGCGGGAGGCGAGCAGTACTTC. This gives the protein CASSFNIAGGEQYF.